This entry describes one TCR beta chain. CDR3 length: 15 amino acids. The ends lost 4 bases at V and 7 bases at J; junction bases unmatched: 5. Germline V gives CDR1 MNHEY, CDR2 SMNVEV (reference sequence). The table came from immunoSEQ multiplex PCR; TCRdb's copy has only in-frame clones and leaves some out. The sample includes 150,000 to 200,000 clones, 70% to 90% of them seen just once. The data originate from a study of blood T cell repertoires in COVID-19. This clonotype was obtained from a woman aged 45-65 years who had recovered from COVID-19. The sequencing input was PBMCs or T cells enriched from blood (not recorded which). V gene TRBV27 combines with J gene TRBJ2-1, with 12 bases fitting TRBD2. The CDR3 reads CASSSRGLAGNEQFF. The DNA of the CDR3 is TGTGCCAGCAGTTCCCGAGGACTAGCGGGAAATGAGCAGTTCTTC.